The next 24 T cell receptor beta chains were all read from a single sample in a study of T cells in Graves' hyperthyroidism and ophthalmopathy. Amplification of TCR beta CDR3 regions was performed using RNA transcripts as template. An initial round of RT-PCR targeting the TCR CDR3 relied on the HTBI primer set. TCRdb used MiXCR to reprocess the multiplex PCR reads, holding one entry per CDR3 protein. The sample carries 400,000 to 550,000 distinct CDR3 sequences, roughly 24% recorded once. Material: blood. The receptors derive from a woman aged 25-40 years with Graves' ophthalmopathy.

The gene calls are TRBV14 and TRBJ1-2; perhaps TRBD1 as D (6 bases). This CDR3 spans 16 amino acids. Trimming stripped 7 bases from V and 4 bases from J, with 22 bases between. Germline V CDR1 and CDR2: SGHDN, FVKESK. The CDR3 is CASNTPTGRLSYGYTF. CDR3 DNA: TGTGCCAGCAACACTCCGACAGGCAGACTGAGCTATGGCTACACCTTC.

This clonotype has a count of ten or more. The chain uses TRBV12-3 or TRBV12-4 and TRBJ1-1, with D possibly matching TRBD1 (6 bases). V was trimmed by 1 base and J by 4 bases, leaving 10 bases between them. The length of the CDR3 is 14 residues. The CDR3 is CASSLDREGTEAFF. The CDR3 DNA reads as TGTGCCAGCAGTTTAGACAGGGAGGGCACTGAAGCTTTCTTT.

For this clonotype: A much larger clone lies one base from this, so it may be a read error. V usage is TRBV7-8 and J usage is TRBJ2-5; 11 bases are shared with TRBD2. Germline V CDR1 and CDR2: SGHVS, FQNEAQ. This CDR3 region has 15 residues. The V segment lost 0 bases and the J segment 5 bases; nucleotides outside the gene matches: 2. The CDR3 spells CASSLASGRGETQYF. The CDR3 DNA follows: TGTGCCAGCAGCTTAGCTAGCGGGAGGGGTGAGACCCAGTACTTC.

This clonotype occurred many times. One base away lies a much larger clone, so this may be a sequencing read error. The V and J genes are TRBV12-3 or TRBV12-4 and TRBJ1-1; no clear D. V lost 5 bases and J 3 bases, leaving 7 bases between the germline ends. This CDR3 comprises 12 residues. CDR3 amino acids: CASSLMDTEAFF. In DNA, the CDR3 is TGTGCCAGCAGTCTTATGGACACTGAAGCTTTCTTT.

At least ten counts were recorded for this clonotype. The chain joins TRBV20-1 to TRBJ1-1, with D possibly matching TRBD1 (5 bases). The germline V gene encodes CDR1 DFQATT and CDR2 SNEGSKA (reference sequence). The CDR3 is 12 amino acids. V was shortened by 5 bases and J by 0 bases, with 7 bases between the two germline ends. The CDR3 DNA is TGCAGTGCTGGGGGGGTGAACACTGAAGCTTTCTTT. Residues: CSAGGVNTEAFF.

Points on this clonotype: At one end, the junction sequence differs from germline, possibly due to a read error. The chain links TRBV6-1 to TRBJ2-7; tentatively, D is TRBD2 (5 bases). This CDR3 comprises 11 residues. Germline V lookup: CDR1 MNHNS, CDR2 SASEGT. CDR3 sequence reads: CASSEGPEQYF. CDR3 sequence (DNA): TGCGCCAGCAGCGAGGGTCCGGAGCAGTACTTC.

This clonotype was seen repeatedly, ten times or more. The chain couples TRBV5-5 to TRBJ1-1, with D possibly TRBD1 on 6 matching bases. The ends were cut back, 5 bases at V and 1 base at J, with 12 bases in the middle. Germline V gene lookup returns CDR1 SGHKS and CDR2 YYEKEE (reference sequence). The CDR3 loop spans 14 amino acids. CDR3 sequence: CASSGGGSNTEAFF. CDR3 in DNA: TGTGCCAGCAGTGGAGGGGGGTCGAACACTGAAGCTTTCTTT.

In its sample, this clonotype was seen many times. The rearrangement uses TRBV12-3 or TRBV12-4 and TRBJ1-2; 7 nucleotides align to TRBD1. The CDR3 runs 14 residues. V dropped 5 bases and J dropped 1; count of bases not matched to a gene: 4. Written as DNA, the CDR3 is TGTGCCAGCAGTCAACAGGGGATTAACTATGGCTACACCTTC. It is translated as CASSQQGINYGYTF.

At least ten counts were recorded for this clonotype. This chain connects TRBV18 to TRBJ2-7; 9 bases line up with TRBD1. Germline trimming cut 4 bases from V and 3 bases from J; bases unmatched to any gene: 7. CDR3 length equals 15 residues. Germline assignment: CDR1 KGHSH and CDR2 LQKENI. The CDR3 is CASSQRTGQGYEQYF. The CDR3 DNA sequence: TGTGCCAGCTCACAACGTACGGGACAGGGCTACGAGCAGTACTTC.

This clonotype was observed a single time. For the CDR3, the DNA is TGTGCCAGCAGCCACCTAGGGGGAGGGAGACTAGCCCCCAACGAGCAGTACTTC. The encoded protein is CASSHLGGGRLAPNEQYF. The gene calls are TRBV2 and TRBJ2-7; perhaps TRBD2 as D (7 bases). The germline CDR1 and CDR2 sequences are SNHLY and FYNNEI. Trimming removed 6 bases from V and 5 bases from J, with 29 bases in between. There are 18 residues in the CDR3.

This clonotype was seen many times. V and J are TRBV20-1 and TRBJ1-1; the D is unclear. Germline values: CDR1 DFQATT, CDR2 SNEGSKA (reference sequence). This CDR3 region has 11 residues. DNA of the CDR3: TGCAGGGGGAAGTTATTAACTGAAGCTTTCTTT. Protein sequence: CRGKLLTEAFF.

The V call is TRBV6-1, the J call TRBJ2-5; TRBD2 aligns across 8 bases. The germline CDR1 and CDR2 sequences are MNHNS and SASEGT. The trim removed 6 bases at V and 10 bases at J, leaving 13 bases unmatched. The CDR3 loop spans 14 amino acids. DNA for the CDR3: TGTGCCAGCAGGCAGCGGGAGTTCCTGAGAGACCAGTACTTC. This encodes CASRQREFLRDQYF.

This clonotype has ten or more counts. The chain has TRBV11-2 and TRBJ1-5; D unresolved. Germline loops: CDR1 SGHAT, CDR2 FQNNGV. CDR3 size: 16 residues. V gave up 3 bases and J gave up 0 bases, with 12 bases separating them. This chain's CDR3 is CASSFGSGHSNQPQHF. As DNA, the CDR3 is TGTGCCAGCAGCTTTGGGTCAGGCCATAGCAATCAGCCCCAGCATTTT.

This clonotype occurred many times. The CDR3 reads CASSPRGETQYF. The CDR3 nucleotides read TGTGCCAGCAGCCCCAGGGGAGAGACCCAGTACTTC. This chain joins TRBV18 and TRBJ2-5; tentative D call: TRBD1 (6 bases). Germline loops: CDR1 KGHSH, CDR2 LQKENI. The CDR3 loop spans 12 amino acids. V lost 8 bases to trimming and J lost 4 bases, with 11 bases between them.

At least ten counts were recorded for this clonotype. The rearrangement links TRBV10-3 to TRBJ1-1; D is undetermined. The V gene lost 2 bases and the J gene lost 4 bases, with 8 bases spanning the gap. The CDR3 has 13 amino acids. The germline V gene has CDR1 ENHRY and CDR2 SYGVKD. CDR3 amino acids: CAISERAGTEAFF. The DNA of the CDR3 is TGTGCCATCAGTGAGAGGGCGGGCACTGAAGCTTTCTTT.

The rearrangement links TRBV9 to TRBJ2-3, with a tentative D call TRBD2 (5 bases). V lost 0 bases to trimming and J lost 2 bases, with 7 bases between them. CDR1 and CDR2 from the germline V gene are SGDLS and YYNGEE. The CDR3 totals 14 residues. The CDR3 DNA reads as TGTGCCAGCAGCGTAGAGACTACCACAGATACGCAGTATTTT. Its translation: CASSVETTTDTQYF.

Ten or more counts support this clonotype. This chain links TRBV6-1 with TRBJ1-1, with 10 bases aligning to TRBD1. The CDR3 is 15 residues long. Germline V CDR1 and CDR2: MNHNS, SASEGT. V lost 4 bases, J lost 3 bases, and 5 bases stayed unmatched. For the CDR3, the DNA is TGTGCCAGCAGTGGACAGGGGGCAGGGGACACTGAAGCTTTCTTT. It specifies CASSGQGAGDTEAFF.

On this clonotype itself: At one end, the junction sequence differs from germline, possibly due to a read error. The chain is built from TRBV29-1 and TRBJ2-5; TRBD1 is a possible D gene (5 bases). CDR1 and CDR2 (germline): SQVTM, ANQGSEA. The CDR3 contains 11 residues. Here the CDR3 DNA reads TGCAGCGCGACAGACCAAGAGACCCAGGACTTC. This encodes CSATDQETQDF.

The chain joins TRBV20-1 to TRBJ1-2; weak D call: TRBD1 (6 bases). V lost 0 bases to trimming and J lost 6 bases, with 17 bases between them. This CDR3 has 15 residues. Germline V gives CDR1 DFQATT, CDR2 SNEGSKA (reference sequence). The CDR3 DNA reads TGCAGTGCTAGAGATCTGGGGACAAACAACAATGGCTACACCTTC. Protein sequence: CSARDLGTNNNGYTF.

This clonotype was counted between two and nine times. The V call is TRBV20-1, the J call TRBJ2-7; 12 positions match TRBD2. Looked up from germline, CDR1 is DFQATT and CDR2 is SNEGSKA (reference sequence). J lost 3 bases, V lost 5 bases, and 2 bases had no gene match. The CDR3 has 13 residues. CDR3 sequence reads: CSAQTSGGYEQYF. The CDR3 coding sequence is TGCAGTGCTCAGACTAGCGGGGGCTACGAGCAGTACTTC.

This clonotype was counted at least ten times. The rearrangement uses TRBV28 and TRBJ1-5; TRBD1 might be the D (5 bases). There are 14 residues in the CDR3. Trimming removed 2 bases from V and 7 bases from J, with 12 bases in between. From germline, CDR1 is MDHEN and CDR2 SYDVKM. The CDR3 reads CASSLRQGVQPQHF. The CDR3 coding sequence is TGTGCCAGCAGTTTAAGGCAGGGAGTACAGCCCCAGCATTTT. The variable domain in full, completed from reference TRBV28 and TRBJ1-5, reads DVKVTQSSRYLVKRTGEKVFLECVQDMDHENMFWYRQDPGLGLRLIYFSYDVKMKEKGDIPEGYSVSREKKERFSLILESASTNQTSMYLCASSLRQGVQPQHFGDGTRLSIL.

This clonotype was seen more than once but under ten times. The V and J genes are TRBV6-2 or TRBV6-3 and TRBJ1-1, with 7 bases fitting TRBD1. CDR1 and CDR2 (germline): MNHEY, SVGEGT. The CDR3 runs to 19 residues. V gave up 3 bases and J gave up 11 bases; unmatched junction bases: 27. In nucleotides, the CDR3 is TGTGCCAGCAGTTATAATTCCCGACAGGGACGATTTCAGGAATGGACCGCTTTCTTT. Residues: CASSYNSRQGRFQEWTAFF.

This clonotype was observed at least ten times. The chain joins TRBV18 to TRBJ1-1; 7 bases are a match to TRBD1. This CDR3 is 14 amino acids long. Germline trimming cut 3 bases from V and 9 bases from J; bases unmatched to any gene: 10. Germline V lookup: CDR1 KGHSH, CDR2 LQKENI. CDR3 region: CASSPRDSETQAFF. For the CDR3, the DNA is TGTGCCAGCTCACCGCGGGACAGCGAAACCCAAGCTTTCTTT. Complete variable domain (other parts from reference TRBV18 and TRBJ1-1): NAGVMQNPRHLVRRRGQEARLRCSPMKGHSHVYWYRQLPEEGLKFMVYLQKENIIDESGMPKERFSAEFPKEGPSILRIQQVVRGDSAAYFCASSPRDSETQAFFGQGTRLTVV.

In this sample, this clonotype turned up many times. This chain connects TRBV11-2 to TRBJ2-5; the D is unclear. The germline CDR1 and CDR2 sequences are SGHAT and FQNNGV. Trimming left V 1 base short and J 5 bases short, with 5 bases between. This CDR3 is 12 amino acids long. CDR3 in amino acids: CASSLVAETQYF. For the CDR3, the DNA is TGTGCCAGCAGCTTAGTCGCGGAGACCCAGTACTTC.